The clone carrying this T cell receptor beta chain has ten or more counts. The antigen is not known. The entry originates in a study of T cells in Graves' hyperthyroidism and ophthalmopathy. Study in general: Peripheral blood draws took place at initial diagnosis, ahead of any treatment. Study observations and caveats: The model foresaw ophthalmopathy a median around 6 months prior to onset.

Patients showing uncontrolled infection, other autoimmune disease, pregnancy or lactation were ineligible. The CDR3 regions of TCR beta were amplified from RNA transcripts. First-round RT-PCR targeting the TCR CDR3 was performed with the HTBI primer set. TCRdb processed the multiplex PCR reads anew with MiXCR; each CDR3 protein has one entry. In the table there are 550,000 to 700,000 distinct CDR3 sequences, roughly 14% of which are singletons. The source material was blood. The source is a woman aged 40 to 50 with Graves' ophthalmopathy.

As DNA, the CDR3 is TGTGCCAGCAGTCTGCACGGGACAGTGAACACTGAAGCTTTCTTT. It translates to CASSLHGTVNTEAFF. The chain has TRBV28 and TRBJ1-1, with 7 bases lining up with TRBD1. Trimming cost V 5 bases and J 0 bases; bases outside gene matches: 6. This CDR3 contains 15 residues. Germline V gene lookup returns CDR1 MDHEN and CDR2 SYDVKM.